The 14 T cell receptor beta chains below all came from one sample that was sequenced in a study of post-analysis software for immune sequencing data. Broader study findings: TRBV5-6, TRBV5-1 and TRBV20-1 were among roughly 5 TRBV segments more frequent in patients than controls.

Unique molecular identifiers were carried by the TCR beta cDNA libraries. A single record per CDR3 protein comes from TCRdb applying MiXCR to the PCR reads. The profile shows around 400,000 distinct CDR3 sequences, around 33% of them singletons. These TCRs are of unknown antigen specificity. The sequenced sample was blood. These receptors all come from a girl under 18 with multiple sclerosis.

This clonotype was seen ten or more times. The chain joins TRBV20-1 to TRBJ2-3; D is undetermined. The CDR3 spans 15 residues. Trimming removed 3 bases from V and 0 bases from J, with 13 bases in between. Germline CDR1 DFQATT, CDR2 SNEGSKA (reference sequence). Here the CDR3 reads CSASEPRSSTDTQYF. CDR3 in DNA: TGCAGTGCTAGCGAGCCGAGATCTAGCACAGATACGCAGTATTTT.

The rearrangement uses TRBV14 and TRBJ2-1, with TRBD2 as a possible D gene (5 bases). Trimming took 0 bases from V and 9 from J, leaving 18 bases between them. This CDR3 is built from 16 residues. CDR1 and CDR2 from the germline V gene are SGHDN and FVKESK. The CDR3 DNA is TGTGCCAGCAGCCAAGACCCCCGGGGTTTTTGGGGTGAGCAGTTCTTC. Encoded protein: CASSQDPRGFWGEQFF.

The gene calls are TRBV7-6 and TRBJ2-7; 11 bases are shared with TRBD2. Germline V gene lookup returns CDR1 SGHVS and CDR2 FNYEAQ. After removal of 5 bases from V and 2 bases from J, the junction contained 5 bases not matched to a gene. The CDR3 covers 15 residues. In DNA form, the CDR3 reads TGTGCCAGCAGCCCCACTAGCGGGGGTACCTACGAGCAGTACTTC. Amino acids: CASSPTSGGTYEQYF.

This chain uses TRBV4-1 with TRBJ2-1; 11 nucleotides match TRBD2. The junction had 5 bases not matched to a gene; V was cut back by 1 base and J by 3 bases. The CDR3 runs 17 residues. Germline loops: CDR1 MGHRA, CDR2 YSYEKL. The CDR3 nucleotides are TGCGCCAGCAGCCAAGTTCCTCTAGCGGGGGGCTACAATGAGCAGTTCTTC. It yields the protein CASSQVPLAGGYNEQFF.

The chain joins TRBV7-2 to TRBJ1-1, with 9 nucleotides matching TRBD1. Unmatched junction bases numbered 7, after V lost 5 bases and J lost 6 bases. There are 14 residues in the CDR3. CDR1 and CDR2 (germline): SGHTA, FQGNSA. CDR3 region: CASSPGQGQAEAFF. The CDR3 region has the DNA TGTGCCAGCAGCCCGGGACAGGGCCAGGCTGAAGCTTTCTTT. Supplemented by reference TRBV7-2 and TRBJ1-1, the full variable domain reads GAGVSQSPSNKVTEKGKDVELRCDPISGHTALYWYRQSLGQGLEFLIYFQGNSAPDKSGLPSDRFSAERTGGSVSTLTIQRTQQEDSAVYLCASSPGQGQAEAFFGQGTRLTVV.

V is TRBV24-1 and J is TRBJ2-3; D perhaps matches TRBD2 (5 bases). Germline V gene data show CDR1 as KGHDR and CDR2 as SFDVKD. The V end lost 5 bases, the J end lost 0 bases, and 8 bases lay between the germline ends. CDR3 length: 14 residues. CDR3 bases: TGTGCCACCAGTGCACGGGGAAGCACAGATACGCAGTATTTT. As protein: CATSARGSTDTQYF.

The genes are TRBV4-1 and TRBJ2-7; 11 bases agree with TRBD2. CDR3 size: 15 residues. Germline-derived CDR1 and CDR2 are MGHRA and YSYEKL. V lost 4 bases and J lost 5; bases outside the gene matches: 7. The CDR3: CASSPSTSGGHEQYF. The CDR3 coding sequence is TGCGCCAGCAGCCCTAGTACTAGCGGGGGCCACGAGCAGTACTTC.

This clonotype came up a few times. The rearrangement links TRBV20-1 to TRBJ2-3; TRBD1 is a possible D gene (5 bases). CDR3 size: 14 residues. The germline V and J ends were trimmed by 4 bases and 2 bases, with 13 bases remaining between them. CDR1 and CDR2 from the germline V gene are DFQATT and SNEGSKA (reference sequence). CDR3 bases: TGCAGTGCTACAAGACAGCCTGACACAGATACGCAGTATTTT. Translating gives CSATRQPDTDTQYF.

The rearrangement links TRBV29-1 to TRBJ1-2; weak D call: TRBD1 (5 bases). The CDR3 runs 14 residues. The germline CDR1 and CDR2 sequences are SQVTM and ANQGSEA. V shed 5 bases and J shed 2 bases, with 15 bases lying between them. The DNA for the CDR3 is TGCAGCGTTAGGGGACTTAACATCAACTATGGCTACACCTTC. This translates into CSVRGLNINYGYTF.

The rearrangement joins TRBV11-1 to TRBJ2-5, with TRBD1 matching over 7 bases. The CDR3 runs to 17 residues. With 3 bases clipped from V and 5 bases from J, the junction kept 15 bases outside the gene matches. Per the germline V gene, CDR1 is SGHAT and CDR2 is FQDESV (reference sequence). CDR3 nucleotides: TGTGCCAGCAGCTTGTCAAACGAGGGGGCAACGGGGGAGACCCAGTACTTC. Encoded protein: CASSLSNEGATGETQYF. Together with reference TRBV11-1 and TRBJ2-5, the CDR3 gives the full variable domain: EAEVAQSPRYKITEKSQAVAFWCDPISGHATLYWYRQILGQGPELLVQFQDESVVDDSQLPKDRFSAERLKGVDSTLKIQPAELGDSAMYLCASSLSNEGATGETQYFGPGTRLLVL.

This clonotype has more than one count but fewer than ten. The chain has TRBV12-3 or TRBV12-4 and TRBJ1-1; the D is unclear. This CDR3 contains 13 residues. V lost 5 bases and J 1 base, leaving 8 bases between the germline ends. CDR3 region: CASSPDENTEAFF. The CDR3 DNA follows: TGTGCCAGCAGTCCTGACGAGAACACTGAAGCTTTCTTT.

This clonotype appeared a few times. At one of its ends the junction is not consistent with the germline gene, which may arise from a read error. The chain uses TRBV24-1 and TRBJ2-1, with 7 bases aligning to TRBD2. CDR1 is KGHDR, CDR2 SFDVKD, per germline. The CDR3 sequence is 17 residues long. CDR3 DNA: TGTGCCACAAACCCCCTCTACGGACTAGGCAAGAACAATGAGCGGTTCTTC. It yields the protein CATNPLYGLGKNNERFF.

This clonotype was observed a handful of times. The J gene is TRBJ2-1, the V gene TRBV29-1, with unresolved D. Between the trimmed V and J ends, which lost 4 bases and 10 bases, there was a span of 23 bases. The CDR3 has 15 residues. Germline V CDR1 and CDR2: SQVTM, ANQGSEA. The CDR3 DNA follows: TGCAGCGTTGTGATGGCAAGTATGTCCTCCTACGAGCAGTTCTTC. This sequence encodes CSVVMASMSSYEQFF.

This clonotype turned up a few times. V gene TRBV6-5 combines with J gene TRBJ2-5; 8 nucleotides align to TRBD1. With V trimmed by 6 bases and J by 4 bases, 7 bases remained unmatched. Germline V gives CDR1 MNHEY, CDR2 SVGAGI. This CDR3 has 14 amino acids. The CDR3 nucleotides are TGTGCCAGCAGCCGGACAGGGTTATCAGAGACCCAGTACTTC. Translation gives CASSRTGLSETQYF.